The 29 T cell receptor beta chains below all came from one sample that was sequenced in a study of control samples from healthy donors and cancer patients. The protocol was immunoSEQ multiplex PCR, while the TCRdb copy is restricted to in-frame clones and leaves out a portion. The sample lists 85,000 to 100,000 clones; more than 80% were seen once. Sequenced input: blood. The receptors originated from a man aged 18-30 years in good health.

The sample holds one count of this clone. The chain has TRBV10-3 and TRBJ2-2; D not certain. Germline CDR1 and CDR2: ENHRY and SYGVKD. The CDR3 loop spans 18 amino acids. Trimming stripped 0 bases from V and 4 bases from J, with 18 bases between. Here the CDR3 DNA reads TGTGCCATCAGTGAGTCGTTTAGTCGGGCCCGAACCACCGGGGAGCTGTTTTTT. Its protein is CAISESFSRARTTGELFF.

The chain employs TRBV14 and TRBJ1-2; TRBD1 matches at 10 bases. This CDR3 is built from 16 residues. Germline V CDR1 and CDR2: SGHDN, FVKESK. V trimming: 4 bases; J trimming: 3 bases; junction bases outside the gene matches: 8. CDR3 coding DNA: TGTGCCAGCAGCCCGCGTGGGACAGGGGACCACTATGGCTACACCTTC. This translates into CASSPRGTGDHYGYTF.

This clone was recorded a few times. This CDR3 is CASSEALQELLSNQPQHF. The CDR3 DNA is TGTGCCAGCAGTGAAGCGCTCCAGGAGCTGTTGAGCAATCAGCCCCAGCATTTT. The rearrangement links TRBV2 to TRBJ1-5; D is unresolved. Trimming shortened V by 0 bases and J by 1 base, and 16 bases separated the two germline ends. Germline V gives CDR1 SNHLY, CDR2 FYNNEI. The CDR3 is made up of 18 amino acids.

The chain is built from TRBV4-1 and TRBJ1-5; D unclear. V was clipped by 4 bases and J by 1 base, with 5 bases between them. Germline V gives CDR1 MGHRA, CDR2 YSYEKL. The CDR3 length is 13 residues. The CDR3 DNA is TGCGCCAGCAGCCTGGGGAGCAATCAGCCCCAGCATTTT. This gives the protein CASSLGSNQPQHF.

In DNA form, the CDR3 reads TGTGCCAGCAGCTTCCAGGGCTCCTATAATTCACCCCTCCACTTT. This encodes CASSFQGSYNSPLHF. The genes are TRBV13 and TRBJ1-6, with TRBD1 as a possible D gene (5 bases). Trimming removed 3 bases from V and 0 bases from J, with 6 bases in between. The CDR3 runs to 15 residues. Germline assignment: CDR1 PRHDT and CDR2 FYEKMQ (reference sequence).

A single count supports this clone. The rearrangement joins TRBV30 to TRBJ1-2, with 7 nucleotides matching TRBD1. The germline CDR1 and CDR2 sequences are GTSNPN and SVGIG (reference sequence). The V and J ends lost 3 bases and 7 bases, in that order; junction bases with no gene match: 14. The CDR3 is 15 residues long. The CDR3 is CAWSVLTGTSGGYTF. The CDR3 bases are TGTGCCTGGAGCGTTTTGACAGGGACGTCGGGTGGCTACACCTTC.

The chain uses TRBV6-6 and TRBJ1-1, with TRBD1 as a possible D gene (5 bases). This CDR3 is 15 amino acids long. The V and J ends lost 6 bases and 4 bases respectively, with 18 bases between them. Germline V gene lookup returns CDR1 MNHNY and CDR2 SVGAGI (reference sequence). The CDR3 nucleotides read TGTGCCAGCAGCGGAGTCAGGGAGATGGCCACTGAAGCTTTCTTT. It encodes CASSGVREMATEAFF.

The chain is built from TRBV7-9 and TRBJ1-5, with unresolved D. V shed 3 bases and J shed 0 bases, with 3 bases lying between them. This CDR3 has 13 residues. Germline lookup yields CDR1 SEHNR and CDR2 FQNEAQ (reference sequence). In DNA form, the CDR3 reads TGTGCCAGCAGCTTGCGTAGCAATCAGCCCCAGCATTTT. Protein: CASSLRSNQPQHF.

This sequence joins TRBV7-9 and TRBJ1-6, with D hard to call. The CDR3 length is 15 residues. V was cut by 1 base and J by 9 bases, with 13 bases left in between. In germline, CDR1 is SEHNR, CDR2 FQNEAQ (reference sequence). CDR3 DNA: TGTGCCAGCAGCTTAGAGGTTGGAGGAGCTTCACCCCTCCACTTT. Its protein product is CASSLEVGGASPLHF.

This chain connects TRBV6-4 to TRBJ2-3; tentatively, D is TRBD1 or TRBD2 (6 bases each). Germline assignment: CDR1 MRHNA and CDR2 SNTAGT. The CDR3 sequence is 15 residues long. The V gene lost 0 bases and the J gene lost 5 bases, with 12 bases spanning the gap. CDR3 sequence reads: CASSDSGGFGDTQYF. The CDR3 region has the DNA TGTGCCAGCAGTGACTCAGGGGGGTTTGGAGATACGCAGTATTTT.

The chain links TRBV5-1 to TRBJ1-4; D perhaps matches TRBD1 (5 bases). This CDR3 spans 16 amino acids. The V end lost 1 base, the J end lost 3 bases, and 13 bases lay between the germline ends. From germline, CDR1 is SGHRS and CDR2 YFSETQ. The CDR3: CASSLSQGLANEKLFF. The CDR3 DNA sequence: TGCGCCAGCAGCTTGTCGCAGGGTTTAGCTAATGAAAAACTGTTTTTT.

This chain links TRBV13 with TRBJ1-1; D might be TRBD1 (6 bases). Germline values: CDR1 PRHDT, CDR2 FYEKMQ (reference sequence). CDR3 size: 16 residues. Deletions cut 5 bases from V and 7 bases from J, with 23 bases between. CDR3 coding DNA: TGTGCCAGCAGCCCCGGGGGCGGCACGAAGAGTTTTGAAGCTTTCTTT. Its protein is CASSPGGGTKSFEAFF.

J is TRBJ1-1 and V is TRBV6-1, with 7 bases fitting TRBD1. J gave up 4 bases and V 3 bases, and 8 bases lay outside the gene matches. The CDR3 sequence is 15 residues long. Germline-derived CDR1 and CDR2 are MNHNS and SASEGT. The CDR3: CASSDTGVLGTEAFF. The CDR3 bases are TGTGCCAGCAGTGATACAGGGGTGTTGGGCACTGAAGCTTTCTTT.

V gene TRBV9 combines with J gene TRBJ1-2; TRBD1 is a possible D gene (6 bases). This CDR3 contains 15 residues. V dropped 3 bases and J dropped 3 bases, with 15 bases sitting between them. CDR1 is SGDLS and CDR2 is YYNGEE in the germline V gene. CDR3 loop: CASSEPRGRDYGYTF. The CDR3 DNA reads as TGTGCCAGCAGCGAGCCTCGGGGGCGCGACTATGGCTACACCTTC.

The chain has TRBV7-9 and TRBJ1-1; D may be TRBD1 (5 bases). The CDR3 has 14 amino acids. CDR1 SEHNR and CDR2 FQNEAQ come from the germline V gene (reference sequence). V dropped 3 bases and J dropped 7 bases, with 15 bases sitting between them. CDR3 in amino acids: CASSFSTGLDEAFF. The CDR3 DNA reads as TGTGCCAGCAGCTTTTCCACGGGGCTTGATGAAGCTTTCTTT.

The J gene is TRBJ1-2, the V gene TRBV7-3; weak D call: TRBD1 (5 bases). Trimming removed 0 bases from V and 9 bases from J, with 17 bases in between. The germline CDR1 and CDR2 sequences are SGHTA and FQGTGA. The CDR3 contains 15 residues. CDR3 region: CASSLTGARVESYTF. The CDR3 DNA sequence: TGTGCCAGCAGCTTAACCGGGGCGAGGGTAGAAAGCTACACCTTC.

This clone was observed a single time. The same CDR3 arises from other DNA sequences in this sample as well. The chain combines TRBV24-1 with TRBJ1-2; D unclear. The CDR3 totals 14 residues. Germline CDR1 and CDR2: KGHDR and SFDVKD. Trimming cost V 3 bases and J 1 base, with 8 bases left between them. This CDR3 reads CATSDPDRNYGYTF. CDR3 nucleotide sequence: TGTGCCACCAGTGATCCGGACCGTAACTATGGCTACACCTTC.

This chain links TRBV5-1 with TRBJ1-4; maybe TRBD1 (5 bases). CDR1 is SGHRS and CDR2 is YFSETQ in the germline V gene. The V end lost 4 bases, the J end lost 6 bases, and 13 bases lay between the germline ends. The CDR3 extends over 14 amino acids. CDR3 protein: CASSKVGGDEKLFF. CDR3 nucleotides: TGCGCCAGCAGCAAAGTCGGGGGGGATGAAAAACTGTTTTTT.

The chain employs TRBV5-5 and TRBJ2-7; D is unresolved. The CDR3 is 14 amino acids. CDR1 is SGHKS and CDR2 is YYEKEE in the germline V gene (reference sequence). V lost 3 bases to trimming and J lost 2 bases, with 12 bases between them. The CDR3 protein is CASSSSYGTYEQYF. CDR3 nucleotides: TGTGCCAGCAGCTCGTCATATGGTACCTACGAGCAGTACTTC.

The chain employs TRBV4-2 and TRBJ2-1; 12 nucleotides agree with TRBD2. The CDR3 totals 18 residues. The V gene's germline CDR1 is LGHNA and CDR2 YNFKEQ. Unmatched junction bases numbered 12, after V lost 1 base and J lost 8 bases. CDR3 loop: CASSQGLTSGSAGDEQFF. The CDR3 bases are TGTGCCAGCAGCCAAGGGTTGACTAGCGGGAGCGCGGGCGATGAGCAGTTCTTC.

J is TRBJ2-5 and V is TRBV2; tentative D call: TRBD2 (5 bases). Looked up from germline, CDR1 is SNHLY and CDR2 is FYNNEI. Trimming stripped 6 bases from V and 1 base from J, with 9 bases between. This CDR3 spans 13 amino acids. The CDR3 reads CASRTRIQETQYF. CDR3 nucleotides: TGTGCCAGCAGAACTAGGATCCAAGAGACCCAGTACTTC.

The genes are TRBV5-8 and TRBJ1-4; possible D gene TRBD1, 6 bases. The CDR3 extends over 14 amino acids. V was pared by 3 bases and J by 5 bases, with 11 bases between. Germline-derived CDR1 and CDR2 are SGHTS and YDEGEE. The CDR3 bases are TGTGCCAGCAGCTCTCGACAGGTGAATGAAAAACTGTTTTTT. It translates to CASSSRQVNEKLFF.

This clone was seen once. This chain connects TRBV29-1 to TRBJ1-1, with unresolved D. Germline V gene sequence: CDR1 SQVTM, CDR2 ANQGSEA. The CDR3 is made up of 12 amino acids. V was pared by 2 bases and J by 4 bases, with 8 bases between. The CDR3 region has the DNA TGCAGCGTTGAAAGACCAGGCACTGAAGCTTTCTTT. This codes for CSVERPGTEAFF.

V usage is TRBV6-5 and J usage is TRBJ2-3, with TRBD1 matching over 7 bases. Looked up from germline, CDR1 is MNHEY and CDR2 is SVGAGI. This CDR3 has 13 residues. The V segment lost 5 bases and the J segment 6 bases; nucleotides outside the gene matches: 5. Here the CDR3 DNA reads TGTGCCAGCAGTACCGGGACAGCTGATACGCAGTATTTT. Its translation: CASSTGTADTQYF.

As for this clone: A read error may produce the germline difference seen at one junction end. This chain connects TRBV10-1 to TRBJ2-2; D might be TRBD2 (5 bases). The germline CDR1 and CDR2 sequences are WNHNN and SYGVQD (reference sequence). The CDR3 has 17 amino acids. CDR3 sequence reads: CASTRLVPESKHRGAVF. The CDR3 DNA sequence: TGCGCCAGCACGAGATTAGTCCCGGAAAGCAAACACCGGGGAGCTGTTTTT.

The CDR3 DNA reads as TGTGCCAGCAGCCAAGAATGGGGGGTAAGAGAGACCCAGTACTTC. Protein product: CASSQEWGVRETQYF. This sequence joins TRBV3-1 (or the pseudogene TRBV3-2) and TRBJ2-5; maybe TRBD2 (6 bases). CDR1 LGHDT and CDR2 YNNKEL come from the germline V gene (reference sequence). The CDR3 has 15 amino acids. Trimming took 0 bases from V and 4 from J, leaving 12 bases between them.

The chain carries TRBV6-5 and TRBJ1-2; D is undetermined. Trimming removed 8 bases at V and 7 bases at J, with 11 bases between. CDR1 and CDR2 (germline): MNHEY, SVGAGI. The CDR3 is 11 amino acids. The DNA for the CDR3 is TGTGCCAGCCTCTTCGCCGGTGGCTACACCTTC. Its protein product is CASLFAGGYTF.

This chain connects TRBV18 to TRBJ1-1; the match to TRBD1 covers 9 bases. The J segment lost 9 bases and the V segment lost 3 bases, leaving 8 bases of the junction unmatched. The CDR3 contains 14 residues. Germline CDR1 and CDR2: KGHSH and LQKENI. This CDR3 reads CASSPGTGNKQAFF. In DNA form, the CDR3 reads TGTGCCAGCTCACCCGGGACAGGGAATAAGCAAGCTTTCTTT.

This clone was picked up a small number of times. This chain joins TRBV7-9 and TRBJ2-2, with a tentative D call TRBD1 (6 bases). V was cut by 8 bases and J by 4 bases, with 17 bases left in between. CDR1 and CDR2 from the germline V gene are SEHNR and FQNEAQ (reference sequence). The CDR3 extends over 15 amino acids. CDR3 DNA: TGTGCCAGCCCCTCAGGGGCGAAAATCACCGGGGAGCTGTTTTTT. Translation gives CASPSGAKITGELFF.